Below are 7 T cell receptor beta chains sequenced from a single sample in a study of blood T cell repertoires in COVID-19. Only in-frame clones appear in the TCRdb table, and some are missing; sequencing was by immunoSEQ multiplex PCR. The sample includes about 320,000 clones, around nine tenths of them seen just once. The sample taken for sequencing was PBMCs or T cells enriched from blood (not recorded which). These receptor sequences come from a woman younger than 45 who had been exposed to COVID-19.

This chain joins TRBV21-1 and TRBJ1-6; the listed D gene, TRBD1, was not tested against the DNA. TRBV21-1 is flagged as a pseudogene. The CDR3 sequence is 14 residues long. The CDR3 sequence is CASSKAQGDSPLHF. The DNA for the CDR3 is TGTGCCAGCAGCAAAGCACAGGGTGATTCACCCCTCCACTTT.

V gene TRBV2 combines with J gene TRBJ1-6; possible D gene TRBD1, 5 bases. Trimming cost V 7 bases and J 12 bases, with 16 bases left between them. The CDR3 length is 13 residues. CDR1 and CDR2 from the germline V gene are SNHLY and FYNNEI. The CDR3 DNA reads TGTGCCAGCATTCCCAGGGAGGGATTACCCCTCCACTTT. This sequence encodes CASIPREGLPLHF.

This chain's CDR3 is CASSRQSGGAITDTQYF. CDR3 nucleotides: TGTGCCAGCAGCCGACAGAGCGGGGGGGCAATCACAGATACGCAGTATTTT. The chain uses TRBV4-2 and TRBJ2-3, with 10 bases matching TRBD2. CDR1 is LGHNA and CDR2 is YNFKEQ in the germline V gene. V was pared by 4 bases and J by 2 bases, with 9 bases of the junction left unmatched. CDR3 size: 17 residues.

V gene TRBV7-2 combines with J gene TRBJ2-4; 8 positions agree with TRBD2. Germline V gene lookup returns CDR1 SGHTA and CDR2 FQGNSA. The CDR3 runs to 14 residues. With 5 bases clipped from V and 4 bases from J, the junction kept 4 bases outside the gene matches. CDR3 nucleotides: TGTGCCAGCAGCCCCGGGGGGGGAAAAAACATTCAGTACTTC. Amino acids: CASSPGGGKNIQYF.

The chain recombines TRBV13 with TRBJ2-2; 13 bases map to TRBD2. This CDR3 is built from 18 residues. Germline-derived CDR1 and CDR2 are PRHDT and FYEKMQ (reference sequence). V was clipped by 5 bases and J by 1 base; unmatched bases: 7. CDR3 DNA sequence: TGTGCCAGCAGCGACTGGGGACTAGCGGGGCTGAACACCGGGGAGCTGTTTTTT. It translates to CASSDWGLAGLNTGELFF.

The chain has TRBV6-5 and TRBJ2-5, with D possibly matching TRBD2 (6 bases). Germline V gene data show CDR1 as MNHEY and CDR2 as SVGAGI. The V and J ends lost 0 bases and 5 bases respectively, with 10 bases between them. The CDR3 sequence is 14 residues long. The CDR3 bases are TGTGCCAGCAGTTACTCTAGCGGCGGGGAGACCCAGTACTTC. Translated: CASSYSSGGETQYF.

This rearrangement joins TRBV7-2 to TRBJ1-5; D may be TRBD1 (5 bases). The CDR3 contains 15 residues. Germline CDR1 and CDR2: SGHTA and FQGNSA. With 2 bases removed from V and 2 bases from J, the gap between germline ends came to 10 bases. The CDR3 here is CASSLSGGGNQPQHF. The CDR3 DNA reads TGTGCCAGCAGCTTATCCGGGGGGGGCAATCAGCCCCAGCATTTT.